Listed below are T cell receptor beta chains from one sample, sequenced in a study of blood T cell repertoires in COVID-19. TCRdb's table, derived via immunoSEQ multiplex PCR, lists solely in-frame clones and lacks some. The data show 100,000 to 150,000 clones, 84% seen once. The specimen sequenced was peripheral blood. The receptor source for this set is a man aged 55 to 70 with acute or convalescent COVID-19. CDR3s include the opening cysteine and the closing phenylalanine or tryptophan. A D gene is named only where the DNA matches it firmly. Clone size is stated in some rows and not others, as once, few, many or a class when expanded.

v_gene	abundance	d_gene	j_gene	CDR3nt	CDR3aa
TRBV6-1	.	.	TRBJ2-5	TGTGCCAGCAGTGAAGTAGGCAGGGTGGAGACCCAGTACTTC	CASSEVGRVETQYF
TRBV5-1	.	TRBD2	TRBJ2-1	TGCGCCAGCAGCTTGGTAGAGCGGGGACCCTACAATGAGCAGTTCTTC	CASSLVERGPYNEQFF
TRBV3-1/TRBV3-2	.	.	TRBJ1-2	TGTGCCAGCAGCCAAACTGCTAACTATGGCTACACCTTC	CASSQTANYGYTF
TRBV23-1	.	TRBD2	TRBJ2-3	TGCGCCAGCAGCCCTGCTAGACTAGCTGCAGATACGCAGTATTTT	CASSPARLAADTQYF
TRBV4-2	.	.	TRBJ1-1	TGTGCCAGCAGCCAAGATCCGGCCTCCAAACTAAAGAACCCATTTGTTTCGAGAGCTGAAGCTTTCTTT	CASSQDPASKLKNPFVSRAEAFF
TRBV5-5	.	.	TRBJ1-1	TGTGCCAGCAGCGTAGTGGGGCAGAACACTGAAGCTTTCTTT	CASSVVGQNTEAFF
TRBV6-6	.	TRBD2	TRBJ2-7	TGTGCCAGCAGTCTGAGCGGGAGAAAGCACCCCGAGCAGTACTTC	CASSLSGRKHPEQYF
TRBV6-5	.	.	TRBJ1-6	TGTGCCAGCATAGGGGGTACTGGGTCACCCCTCCACTTT	CASIGGTGSPLHF
TRBV5-1	.	.	TRBJ1-5	TGCGCCAGCAGGGAGGGACTTTATAGCAATCAGCCCCAGCATTTT	CASREGLYSNQPQHF
TRBV9	.	.	TRBJ2-7	TGTGCCAGCAGCCTAGGGGGGGGAACCTACGAGCAGTACTTC	CASSLGGGTYEQYF
TRBV2	.	.	TRBJ1-5	TGTGCCAGCAGTGTATGGGAGAGCAATCAGCCCCAGCATTTT	CASSVWESNQPQHF
TRBV24-1	.	.	TRBJ2-3	TGTGCCACCAGTGATCCCGGGAGCACAGATACGCAGTATTTT	CATSDPGSTDTQYF
TRBV20-1	.	.	TRBJ2-2	TGCAGTGCTAGTGGCGGGGGCGGGGGACGCACCGGGGAGCTGTTTTTT	CSASGGGGGRTGELFF
TRBV6-2/TRBV6-3	once	.	TRBJ1-2	TGTGCCAGCAGTACTACAGGGTTTGGCTACACCTTC	CASSTTGFGYTF
TRBV12-5	.	.	TRBJ1-1	TGTGCTAGTGGTTACTCACAGGGTCTGAACACTGAAGCTTTCTTT	CASGYSQGLNTEAFF
TRBV14	.	.	TRBJ2-7	TGTGCCAGCAGCCAAGGCAGTGGCTACGAGCAGTACTTC	CASSQGSGYEQYF
TRBV21-1	.	.	TRBJ2-2	TGTGCCAGCAAGGTCGGACTAGCGGGGTACCTAAACACCGGGGAGCTGTTTTTT	CASKVGLAGYLNTGELFF
TRBV12-1	.	.	TRBJ1-2	TGTGCCAGCAGCTTTCCCGCGGAGACAGGGACTAACTATGGCTACACCTTC	CASSFPAETGTNYGYTF
TRBV10-3	.	.	TRBJ2-1	TGTGCCGCCGGGAGTTACAATGAGCAGTTCTTC	CAAGSYNEQFF
TRBV25-1	.	.	TRBJ1-2	TGTGCCAGCAGTGTTACCGGGACAAATGGCTACACCTTC	CASSVTGTNGYTF
TRBV6-1	many	.	TRBJ1-6	TGTGCCAGCAGTGAAGCTCTCGGGGAGCCACCCCTCCACTTT	CASSEALGEPPLHF
TRBV10-3	.	.	TRBJ2-6	TGTGCCATTCTAAACCCCTCCCGAACTGGGGCCAACGTCCTGACTTTC	CAILNPSRTGANVLTF
TRBV6-2/TRBV6-3	many	TRBD1	TRBJ1-2	TGTGCCAGCAGTTATCACCTCGTCCGACAGGGGGATAATAACTATGGCTACACCTTC	CASSYHLVRQGDNNYGYTF
TRBV12-3/TRBV12-4	.	.	TRBJ2-2	TGTGCCAGCAGACCGCGGGCCGGGGAGCTGTTTTTT	CASRPRAGELFF
TRBV19	.	.	TRBJ1-5	TGTGCCAGTAGTATCGACAGGTACAATCAGCCCCAGCATTTT	CASSIDRYNQPQHF
TRBV4-1	.	TRBD2	TRBJ2-1	TGCGCCAGCAGACCCCCCGGGACTAGCGGGGTAAATGAGCAGTTCTTC	CASRPPGTSGVNEQFF
TRBV24-1	.	.	TRBJ2-5	TGTGCCACCAGTGATTGGGGCGGAACCTCGGGGACCCAGTACTTC	CATSDWGGTSGTQYF
TRBV20-1	.	.	TRBJ1-1	TGCAGTGCTAGTAGAGTGAACAGTGAAGCTTTCTTT	CSASRVNSEAFF
TRBV3-1/TRBV3-2	.	TRBD1	TRBJ2-4	TGTGCCAGCAGCTCACAGGGGATGAGCAAAAACATTCAGTACTTC	CASSSQGMSKNIQYF